The rows below give T cell receptor beta chains drawn from one sample of a study of blood T cell repertoires in COVID-19. Sequencing used immunoSEQ multiplex PCR; TCRdb keeps in-frame clones, though not all of them. The repertoire includes under 300,000 clones, roughly 89% of them detected once, and around 2.3% sits in the top ten. The sample taken for sequencing was peripheral blood. The receptors were sampled from a woman aged 55-75 years with COVID-19, enrolled during active disease. CDR3s leave out the opening cysteine and the closing phenylalanine or tryptophan.

V gene	CDR3 protein
TRBV30	AWSVTFGLNTEAF
TRBV11-2	ASSLVGHTTEAF
TRBV29-1	SALRTGELF
TRBV5-6	ASSPPRGRNTGELF
TRBV10-3	AISESRTGGLNTEAF
TRBV5-4	ASSFRDRDNYGYT
TRBV30	AWSHRDAGNTIY
TRBV5-1	ASSSGGEVYNEQF
TRBV12-3/TRBV12-4	ASSLRQLYGYT
TRBV11-2	ASRADTGELF
TRBV5-1	ASSLEASRGAGNEQF
TRBV15	ATRDTRSTDTQY
TRBV19	ASSIGRANEQF
TRBV7-3	ASSLMGRVGDTQY
TRBV5-1	ASSPGQGGYT
TRBV7-9	ASSSDRVSNQPQH
TRBV7-2	ASSLQGGGPGLETQY
TRBV7-2	ASSLPPGDPSYNSPLH
TRBV18	ASSPPETANTEAF
TRBV5-1	ASSLRSGRGGYT
TRBV25-1	ASSEPDRSYEQY
TRBV28	ASRLQVAGNTIY
TRBV9	ASSVGASNTEAF
TRBV10-3	AISENRELGGYT
TRBV18	ASSPGTTSNTGELF
TRBV3-1/TRBV3-2	ASSQGYQIYGYT
TRBV5-4	ASSLGGANEKLF
TRBV2	ASSLSNYEQY
TRBV12-5	ASGAFSTGELF
TRBV5-1	ASSLGQGADTEAF
TRBV3-1/TRBV3-2	ASSQVSSGNTIY
TRBV5-1	ASSLGGKVEKLF
TRBV6-4	ASSDRLLDLSTGAYNEQF
TRBV30	AWLARDSPNEKLF
TRBV7-3	ASSPRTASISGELF
TRBV2	ASTERDRVRYGYT
TRBV19	ASSPLDRPYEQY
TRBV9	ASSVGDSYTYEQY
TRBV19	ASRAETGGARTEAF
TRBV7-7	ASSSVGQGKETQY
TRBV2	AGKPGQVGGYT
TRBV7-3	ASSLTRNTGELF
TRBV4-2	ASSQDPRDKY
TRBV7-2	ASRAGTSSTDTQY
TRBV7-2	ASSLRGGANYGYT
TRBV18	ASSPVARAF
TRBV13	ASSLLSGTDTQY
TRBV3-1/TRBV3-2	ASSLVSSYNEQF
TRBV4-2	ASSQVGGDRYQPQH
TRBV6-6	ASRKGARNTEAF